A selection of T cell receptor beta chains follows, all from one sample in a study of T cell repertoires in cytomegalovirus infection. TCRdb called the reads again in MiXCR, with one record for every CDR3 protein. The sample has about 920,000 distinct CDR3 sequences, around 31% seen once. These receptors' antigens are unknown. This sample comprised cultured CD8+ T cells from PBMCs, obtained from culture after CMV antigen stimulation. The source of these receptors is a human donor in good health (CMV status not recorded). Some clones in this sample may be carry-over from other donors' samples. Both conserved end residues are part of each CDR3. A D gene is named only where the DNA matches it firmly. A clone size is listed for some rows: how often the clone was seen (once, few, many), or a class if it is expanded.

d_call | j_call | clone_size | v_call | cdr3_aa | cdr3_nt
- | TRBJ1-1 | once | TRBV19 | CASSRPLYTEAFF | TGTGCCAGTAGTCGCCCCCTATACACTGAAGCTTTCTTT
- | TRBJ2-1 | few | TRBV27 | CASSSGGGGEQFF | TGTGCCAGCAGTTCCGGGGGAGGGGGTGAGCAGTTCTTC
- | TRBJ1-1 | - | TRBV19 | CTSSIGREAFF | TGTACCAGTAGTATAGGACGTGAAGCTTTCTTT
- | TRBJ2-1 | - | TRBV5-1 | CASSLDEGGSEQFF | TGCGCCAGCAGCTTGGATGAGGGGGGGTCTGAGCAGTTCTTC
TRBD2 | TRBJ2-1 | few | TRBV10-2 | CASRAGEYNEQFF | TGCGCCAGCAGGGCGGGGGAGTACAATGAGCAGTTCTTC
TRBD1 | TRBJ2-7 | - | TRBV11-3 | CACSPGQGFYEQYF | TGTGCCTGCAGCCCGGGACAGGGATTCTACGAGCAGTACTTC
TRBD2 | TRBJ2-5 | few | TRBV2 | CASGDPSSGGQETQYF | TGTGCCAGCGGGGACCCATCTAGCGGGGGCCAAGAGACCCAGTACTTC
- | TRBJ1-4 | few | TRBV7-6 | CASSLLGINEKLFF | TGTGCCAGCAGCTTATTGGGGATTAATGAAAAACTGTTTTTT
- | TRBJ2-5 | - | TRBV20-1 | CSAPRTREETQYF | TGCAGTGCGCCTCGGACTCGTGAAGAGACCCAGTACTTC
- | TRBJ1-3 | many | TRBV4-3 | CASSQGSSSGNTIYF | TGCGCCAGCAGCCAAGGTTCAAGCTCTGGAAACACCATATATTTT
TRBD2 | TRBJ2-2 | few | TRBV7-3 | CASTLWEGPNTGELFF | TGTGCCAGCACCCTTTGGGAGGGCCCGAACACCGGGGAGCTGTTTTTT
TRBD1 | TRBJ2-2 | - | TRBV7-2 | CASSHSTGKTGELFF | TGTGCCAGCAGCCACTCGACAGGGAAAACCGGGGAGCTGTTTTTT
- | TRBJ1-5 | - | TRBV20-1 | CSARDMISNQPQHF | TGCAGTGCTAGAGATATGATTAGCAATCAGCCCCAGCATTTT
- | TRBJ1-5 | - | TRBV2 | CASSEGGPGNQPQHF | TGTGCCAGCAGTGAAGGGGGACCGGGCAATCAGCCCCAGCATTTT
- | TRBJ1-1 | - | TRBV18 | CASSSGPIEGTEAFF | TGTGCCAGCTCATCCGGTCCTATCGAGGGGACTGAAGCTTTCTTT
- | TRBJ2-2 | - | TRBV5-1 | CASSLDIPGELFF | TGCGCCAGCAGCCTAGATATACCCGGGGAGCTGTTTTTT
- | TRBJ1-2 | - | TRBV20-1 | CSARVGRSPRDTF | TGCAGTGCTAGAGTGGGCAGGAGCCCACGGGACACCTTC
TRBD1 | TRBJ1-2 | - | TRBV7-9 | CASRPGQTPDGYTF | TGTGCCAGCAGGCCGGGACAGACCCCTGATGGCTACACCTTC
- | TRBJ1-2 | - | TRBV7-9 | CASSPDLTTIYGYTF | TGTGCCAGCAGCCCGGACCTGACAACCATCTATGGCTACACCTTC
- | TRBJ1-2 | - | TRBV18 | CASSPRNQYGYTF | TGTGCCAGCTCACCACGTAACCAATATGGCTACACCTTC
- | TRBJ1-4 | - | TRBV9 | CASSVGDRNEKLFF | TGTGCCAGCAGCGTAGGAGACAGAAATGAAAAACTGTTTTTT
- | TRBJ1-1 | - | TRBV27 | CASTPGLMNTEAFF | TGTGCCAGCACGCCGGGTCTCATGAACACTGAAGCTTTCTTT
- | TRBJ2-4 | - | TRBV4-1 | CASSASIKTQNIQYF | TGCGCCAGCAGCGCCTCCATAAAGACCCAAAACATTCAGTACTTC
- | TRBJ1-5 | many | TRBV7-6 | CASSLAWGGGQPQHF | TGTGCCAGCAGCTTAGCTTGGGGGGGCGGACAGCCCCAGCATTTT
TRBD1 | TRBJ1-2 | many | TRBV7-2 | CASSFPGQGESYGYTF | TGTGCCAGCAGCTTCCCGGGACAGGGTGAATCCTATGGCTACACCTTC
- | TRBJ2-3 | - | TRBV11-2 | CASIDRGGSTDTQYF | TGTGCCAGCATCGATAGAGGGGGATCCACAGATACGCAGTATTTT
TRBD1 | TRBJ1-2 | - | TRBV12-3/TRBV12-4 | CASNNRDRGTF | TGTGCCAGCAATAACCGGGACAGGGGCACCTTC
- | TRBJ1-4 | few | TRBV4-1 | CASSQAEGARLIEKLFF | TGCGCCAGCAGCCAAGCAGAAGGGGCGAGGCTAATAGAAAAACTGTTTTTT
TRBD1 | TRBJ2-3 | - | TRBV12-5 | CASGLRTGIHGLYF | TGTGCTAGTGGTTTGCGGACAGGAATCCATGGTCTGTATTTT
TRBD1 | TRBJ1-1 | - | TRBV9 | CASTAGGLNTEAFF | TGTGCCAGCACCGCAGGGGGCCTCAACACTGAAGCTTTCTTT
TRBD2 | TRBJ2-2 | - | TRBV7-2 | CASSLEIAGWAGELFF | TGTGCCAGCAGCTTAGAGATAGCGGGGTGGGCCGGGGAGCTGTTTTTT
TRBD1 | TRBJ1-4 | - | TRBV7-9 | CASSVTGAGEKLFF | TGTGCCAGCAGCGTCACAGGGGCTGGTGAAAAACTGTTTTTT
- | TRBJ1-1 | - | TRBV10-3 | CAISESTLVEAFF | TGTGCCATCAGTGAGTCGACTCTAGTTGAAGCTTTCTTT
TRBD1 | TRBJ2-5 | few | TRBV7-4 | CASSLSGTGGTQETQYF | TGTGCCAGCAGCTTAAGTGGAACAGGGGGAACTCAAGAGACCCAGTACTTC
TRBD1 | TRBJ2-1 | few | TRBV7-6 | CASSSEGQGGEQFF | TGTGCCAGCAGCTCAGAGGGACAGGGAGGGGAGCAGTTCTTC
- | TRBJ1-4 | few | TRBV7-9 | CASSSIPELEKLFF | TGTGCCAGCAGCTCCATTCCTGAGCTTGAAAAACTGTTTTTT
- | TRBJ2-1 | few | TRBV20-1 | CSAWRSHEQFF | TGCAGTGCCTGGAGGAGCCATGAGCAGTTCTTC
- | TRBJ2-6 | few | TRBV4-1 | CASSWTASGANVLTF | TGCGCCAGCAGCTGGACGGCCTCTGGGGCCAACGTCCTGACTTTC
- | TRBJ1-1 | - | TRBV7-3 | CASSEGPRGTEAFF | TGTGCCAGCAGCGAGGGACCGCGGGGGACTGAAGCTTTCTTT
- | TRBJ2-2 | - | TRBV27 | CASSLSVLGTGELFF | TGTGCCAGCAGTTTATCGGTCCTGGGAACCGGGGAGCTGTTTTTT
- | TRBJ1-1 | - | TRBV10-3 | CAISESGEQSVNTEAFF | TGTGCCATCAGTGAGTCGGGTGAACAATCGGTGAACACTGAAGCTTTCTTT